This passage covers 10 T cell receptor beta chains from one sample sequenced in a study of blood T cells in healthy people across ages. For the second PCR, which ran for 7 to 11 cycles, a sample-barcoded 5' primer and a J-beta primer mix were used. One entry per CDR3 protein results from TCRdb running MiXCR on the 5' RACE reads. The sample carries under 2,000,000 distinct CDR3 sequences, 49% recorded once. The sequencing sample was made of blood. These receptors all come from a woman aged 40 to 50 in good health.

Only a few counts were recorded for this clonotype. The rearrangement joins TRBV4-3 to TRBJ1-2; 7 bases fit TRBD1. Per the germline V gene, CDR1 is LGHNA and CDR2 is YSLEER. J lost 4 bases, V lost 0 bases, and 11 bases had no gene match. This CDR3 is built from 17 residues. The CDR3 reads CASSQDGVTGRVYGYTF. The CDR3 DNA is TGCGCCAGCAGCCAAGACGGCGTGACAGGGAGGGTCTATGGCTACACCTTC.

The chain couples TRBV15 to TRBJ2-1; a weak D match, TRBD2 (6 bases). This CDR3 has 18 residues. From germline, CDR1 is LNHNV and CDR2 YYDKDF (reference sequence). Trimming removed 1 base at V and 5 bases at J, with 21 bases between. CDR3 nucleotide sequence: TGTGCCACCAGCAGAGGGGTGGGGGGAGTCTCCAACGACAATGAGCAGTTCTTC. Translated: CATSRGVGGVSNDNEQFF.

The genes are TRBV6-1 and TRBJ2-3, with D tentatively TRBD2 (5 bases). This CDR3 region has 16 residues. Trimming cost V 2 bases and J 2 bases, with 14 bases left between them. The germline CDR1 and CDR2 sequences are MNHNS and SASEGT. The CDR3 loop is CASSEQRMVPTDTQYF. The CDR3 DNA is TGTGCCAGCAGTGAACAGCGGATGGTGCCCACAGATACGCAGTATTTT.

This chain joins TRBV28 and TRBJ2-7; TRBD1 matches 8 bases. Germline CDR1 is MDHEN and CDR2 is SYDVKM. The V segment lost 3 bases and the J segment 5 bases; nucleotides outside the gene matches: 9. The CDR3 is made up of 15 amino acids. The CDR3 here is CASSLAATGVNEQYF. DNA of the CDR3: TGTGCCAGCAGTTTGGCCGCGACAGGGGTAAACGAGCAGTACTTC.

This chain links TRBV3-1 with TRBJ1-2, with 8 positions matching TRBD1. This CDR3 region has 16 residues. The germline gives CDR1 LGHDT, CDR2 YNNKEL (reference sequence). V gave up 0 bases and J gave up 5 bases; unmatched junction bases: 8. The DNA for the CDR3 is TGTGCCAGCAGCCAAGAAGCCAGGACAGGGTTTTATGGCTACACCTTC. Amino acids: CASSQEARTGFYGYTF.

The chain links TRBV12-3 or TRBV12-4 to TRBJ1-4; 9 bases match TRBD1. The CDR3 has 14 amino acids. J was trimmed by 8 bases and V by 5 bases; bases with no gene match: 6. This chain's CDR3 is CASSTGGPREKLFF. Written as DNA, the CDR3 is TGTGCCAGCAGTACAGGGGGCCCTCGGGAAAAACTGTTTTTT.

The chain couples TRBV15 to TRBJ2-1, with D maybe TRBD1 (6 bases). V lost 7 bases, J lost 5 bases, and 18 bases lay in between. This CDR3 is 15 amino acids long. The germline CDR1 and CDR2 sequences are LNHNV and YYDKDF (reference sequence). The CDR3 nucleotides read TGTGCCACCATGGGGGACACACTAAATGACAATGAGCAGTTCTTC. Amino acid sequence: CATMGDTLNDNEQFF.

This clonotype turned up a few times. The chain uses TRBV7-2 and TRBJ2-4; TRBD1 is a possible D gene (6 bases). Germline V gives CDR1 SGHTA, CDR2 FQGNSA. Between the trimmed V and J ends, which lost 2 bases and 9 bases, there was a span of 17 bases. This CDR3 has 15 amino acids. As DNA, the CDR3 is TGTGCCAGCAGCTTAATCGGCAGGGGTGAGGGCATTCAGTACTTC. It codes for CASSLIGRGEGIQYF.

This clonotype was found a few times. The gene calls are TRBV20-1 and TRBJ2-7, with D possibly being TRBD2 (5 bases). With the DNA end fitting TRBJ2-4 better, the J assignment may be wrong. The CDR3 has 13 amino acids. CDR1 and CDR2 from the germline V gene are DFQATT and SNEGSKA (reference sequence). The CDR3 DNA reads TGCAGTGCTAGCCCGAGGGTCGGAAACATTCAGTACTTC. This encodes CSASPRVGNIQYF.

This clonotype was recorded once. The CDR3 DNA sequence: TGTGCCAGCAGTTTATACCCGCCCGGAAGCCAAGAGACCCAGTACTTC. It translates to CASSLYPPGSQETQYF. V and J are TRBV28 and TRBJ2-5; D gene uncertain. The CDR3 totals 16 residues. Germline V gives CDR1 MDHEN, CDR2 SYDVKM. V was pared by 1 base and J by 1 base, with 13 bases between.